Shown below are 18 T cell receptor beta chains from a single sample sequenced in a study of T-cell memory formation after mild COVID-19. In TCRdb, the 5' RACE reads were re-called with MiXCR into one record per CDR3 protein. Here the sample spans some 450,000 distinct CDR3 sequences, about a sixth being singletons. The sequenced sample consisted of PBMCs or a T cell subset sorted from them (not recorded which). All receptors derive from a man between 18 and 35 years old who had mild COVID-19 (a few samples of this study predate the infection). Cell type and time point are not known.

The chain uses TRBV7-3 and TRBJ2-2, with D perhaps given as TRBD1 or TRBD2 (5 bases each). V was shortened by 4 bases and J by 3 bases, with 12 bases between the two germline ends. This CDR3 spans 15 amino acids. The germline V gene has CDR1 SGHTA and CDR2 FQGTGA. CDR3 DNA sequence: TGTGCCAGCAGCTCGGGACCTACCGACACCGGGGAGCTGTTTTTT. Amino acids: CASSSGPTDTGELFF.

V usage is TRBV12-3 or TRBV12-4 and J usage is TRBJ2-2, with D possibly being TRBD1 or TRBD2 (6 bases each). The CDR3 length is 14 residues. V was trimmed by 6 bases and J by 6 bases, leaving 14 bases between them. CDR3 residues: CASSRFGGSGELFF. As DNA, the CDR3 is TGTGCCAGCAGCAGATTCGGGGGCTCCGGGGAGCTGTTTTTT.

The chain employs TRBV6-6 and TRBJ2-3; D is ambiguous. Looked up from germline, CDR1 is MNHNY and CDR2 is SVGAGI (reference sequence). CDR3 length: 15 amino acids. The V end was cut by 4 bases, the J end by 0 bases, with 11 bases between. For the CDR3, the DNA is TGTGCCAGCAGTTCGCCAGCCACTAGCACAGATACGCAGTATTTT. This sequence encodes CASSSPATSTDTQYF.

This clonotype was picked up a small number of times. The chain has TRBV20-1 and TRBJ2-7; 7 bases align to TRBD1. J gave up 2 bases and V 2 bases, and 3 bases lay outside the gene matches. This CDR3 has 13 amino acids. Germline assignment: CDR1 DFQATT and CDR2 SNEGSKA (reference sequence). CDR3 sequence: CSARPTGTYEQYF. The CDR3 coding sequence is TGCAGTGCTAGACCGACAGGGACCTACGAGCAGTACTTC.

This clonotype appeared a few times. The chain joins TRBV10-3 to TRBJ2-3; D gene uncertain. The CDR3 runs 15 residues. Trimming removed 7 bases from V and 5 bases from J, with 19 bases in between. Germline V gene lookup returns CDR1 ENHRY and CDR2 SYGVKD. The CDR3 sequence is CAIKRDLRREDTQYF. As DNA, the CDR3 is TGTGCCATCAAGCGTGACCTCCGGCGCGAAGATACGCAGTATTTT.

This clonotype was observed a handful of times. The chain has TRBV7-9 and TRBJ1-6; no definite D call. The CDR3 has 15 residues. V was pared by 4 bases and J by 13 bases, with 20 bases between. Germline lookup yields CDR1 SEHNR and CDR2 FQNEAQ (reference sequence). CDR3 amino acids: CASSSTDRDLLPLHF. For the CDR3, the DNA is TGTGCCAGCAGCTCAACCGACCGCGATCTACTGCCCCTCCACTTT.

This chain uses TRBV7-6 with TRBJ1-2, with D unresolved. CDR1 and CDR2 from the germline V gene are SGHVS and FNYEAQ. The CDR3 covers 13 residues. Trimming took off 5 bases at V and 0 bases at J, with 7 bases between the two ends. The CDR3: CASSPATNYGYTF. The CDR3 DNA reads as TGTGCCAGCAGCCCTGCTACTAACTATGGCTACACCTTC.

V usage is TRBV9 and J usage is TRBJ1-4; a possible D gene is TRBD1 (6 bases). Trimming removed 1 base from V and 0 bases from J, with 13 bases in between. This CDR3 is 17 amino acids long. Germline V gene sequence: CDR1 SGDLS, CDR2 YYNGEE. The CDR3 bases are TGTGCCAGCAGCGTAAGAGCAGGGGTTACAACTAATGAAAAACTGTTTTTT. Its translation: CASSVRAGVTTNEKLFF.

A word on this clonotype: At one end, the junction sequence differs from germline, possibly due to a read error. The chain couples TRBV20-1 to TRBJ2-7, with D maybe TRBD1 (5 bases). CDR1 and CDR2 (germline): DFQATT, SNEGSKA (reference sequence). The CDR3 sequence is 13 residues long. DNA of the CDR3: TGCAGTGCTAGAGGGGTCAGGGCGAAAGAGCATTACTTC. It specifies CSARGVRAKEHYF.

CDR3 amino acids: CASSHERGDTQYF. The CDR3 bases are TGTGCCAGCAGCCACGAGAGGGGAGATACGCAGTATTTT. This chain links TRBV6-2 or TRBV6-3 with TRBJ2-3; D possibly matches TRBD1 or TRBD2 (5 bases each). The germline gives CDR1 MNHEY, CDR2 SVGEGT. The V and J ends lost 6 bases and 5 bases respectively, with 12 bases between them. The CDR3 loop spans 13 amino acids.

This rearrangement joins TRBV27 to TRBJ2-7; D is possibly TRBD2 (5 bases). Germline values: CDR1 MNHEY, CDR2 SMNVEV (reference sequence). This CDR3 comprises 14 residues. Deletions cut 3 bases from V and 3 bases from J, with 12 bases between. This CDR3 is CASSLAGNHYEQYV. The CDR3 nucleotides read TGTGCCAGCAGTTTGGCCGGGAACCACTACGAGCAGTACGTC.

This clonotype came up a few times. This chain links TRBV7-2 with TRBJ2-1; 10 nucleotides agree with TRBD2. Losses at the gene ends were 6 bases for V and 4 bases for J; bases not matched to a gene: 6. Germline CDR1 reads SGHTA; CDR2 reads FQGNSA. This CDR3 region has 15 residues. CDR3 loop: CASRSGLASYNEQFF. The CDR3, as DNA: TGTGCCAGCAGGTCGGGACTAGCGAGTTACAATGAGCAGTTCTTC.

The chain has TRBV6-5 and TRBJ1-2, with TRBD1 as a possible D gene (5 bases). This CDR3 has 13 residues. Trimming pared 8 bases from V and 4 bases from J, leaving 14 bases between. In germline, CDR1 is MNHEY, CDR2 SVGAGI. This chain's CDR3 is CASSQRGRYGYTF. The CDR3 DNA reads TGTGCCAGCTCTCAAAGGGGCCGCTATGGCTACACCTTC.

This clonotype was recorded a few times. CDR3 sequence: CASSFSDRYEQYV. CDR3 DNA: TGTGCCAGCAGTTTCAGTGACCGCTACGAGCAGTACGTC. The chain has TRBV6-2 or TRBV6-3 and TRBJ2-7; D is uncertain. This CDR3 is built from 13 residues. Germline CDR1 reads MNHEY; CDR2 reads SVGEGT. With 4 bases removed from V and 3 bases from J, the gap between germline ends came to 10 bases.

In this sample, this clonotype turned up a few times. In DNA form, the CDR3 reads TGTGCCAGCAGCTTAACGGGGACGGAAAACATTCAGTACTTC. It specifies CASSLTGTENIQYF. The chain has TRBV7-3 and TRBJ2-4; perhaps D is TRBD1 or TRBD2 (5 bases each). Germline loops: CDR1 SGHTA, CDR2 FQGTGA. Trimming shortened V by 0 bases and J by 5 bases, and 8 bases separated the two germline ends. The length of the CDR3 is 14 residues.

This clonotype has only a few counts. This chain links TRBV6-5 with TRBJ1-5; D not certain. Germline V gives CDR1 MNHEY, CDR2 SVGAGI. The CDR3 length is 12 residues. V shed 6 bases and J shed 5 bases, with 8 bases lying between them. Written as DNA, the CDR3 is TGTGCCAGCAGCCACCCAGATCAGCCCCAGCATTTT. This sequence encodes CASSHPDQPQHF.

The J gene is TRBJ2-7, the V gene TRBV10-3, with D perhaps TRBD1 (6 bases). V shed 3 bases and J shed 3 bases, with 12 bases lying between them. Germline-derived CDR1 and CDR2 are ENHRY and SYGVKD. The CDR3 runs to 14 residues. The CDR3 DNA reads TGTGCCATCAGTGACCCCCCGGACAGCTACGAGCAGTACGTC. Encoded protein: CAISDPPDSYEQYV.

This clonotype has only a few counts. This sequence joins TRBV7-2 and TRBJ2-2; D remains unclear. The germline V and J ends were trimmed by 8 bases and 3 bases, with 4 bases remaining between them. The CDR3 spans 11 residues. CDR1 is SGHTA and CDR2 is FQGNSA in the germline V gene. This chain's CDR3 is CASLDTGELFF. The CDR3 bases are TGTGCCAGCCTAGACACCGGGGAGCTGTTTTTT.